This T cell receptor (beta chain) came from a study of long-term antiretroviral therapy in people with HIV. Notes on the study in general: Among HIV repertoires, CDR3 length ranges were narrower than those of controls. Blood in the study was drawn between the mid-2000s and the late 2010s, possibly under older ART regimens, which may be less effective than current ones.

Going into DNA extraction, samples held roughly 0.95-10 million cryopreserved PBMC. Germline V gives CDR1 SGHRS, CDR2 YFSETQ. The CDR3 runs 14 residues. V was shortened by 0 bases and J by 2 bases, with 8 bases between the two germline ends. Worth noting for this clone: Antigen: not known.

The authors ran the immunoSEQ assay, v3.0, at survey level. The method was immunoSEQ multiplex PCR; TCRdb's version includes in-frame clones alone and lacks a portion of them. The data show some 31,000 clones, 90% to 95% seen once. The TCR sequence derives from a man aged 50 to 60 with HIV. The rearrangement uses TRBV5-1 and TRBJ1-2, with no clear D. The sample here was unsorted PBMCs, taken 7.4 years after starting antiretroviral therapy. CDR3 sequence: CASSLVVGNYGYTF. The CDR3 DNA sequence: TGCGCCAGCAGCTTGGTGGTAGGCAACTATGGCTACACCTTC.